This T cell receptor (beta chain) appears in the sequencing data of a study of T cell repertoires in cytomegalovirus infection. Overall study: Selection of CMV epitopes for the study included recently identified HLA-C-restricted and well-studied HLA-B-restricted ones. Indications of both CMV infection and matching HLA type were provided by public TCR beta signatures. Study-level points and caveats: Across the ex vivo response, the dominant clonotypes were HLA-C-restricted CMV-specific TCR beta clonotypes. Pooled public TCR beta family frequency picked out CMV carriers with the relevant HLA.

Via MiXCR, TCRdb re-called the reads, giving one row per CDR3 protein. The data hold under 150,000 distinct CDR3 sequences, with 30% to 35% observed a single time. Germline loops: CDR1 SGHVS, CDR2 FQNEAQ. The length of the CDR3 is 15 residues. Losses at the gene ends were 2 bases for V and 4 bases for J; bases not matched to a gene: 4. On this clonotype: Its antigen is unidentified.

The specimen was CD8+ T cells from cultured PBMCs, collected from culture after CMV antigen stimulation. The rearrangement joins TRBV7-8 to TRBJ2-1; 8 bases line up with TRBD2. The clonotype comes from a human donor in good health (CMV status not recorded). Some clones in this sample may be carry-over from other donors' samples. This CDR3 reads CASSLSRGVYNEQFF. CDR3 nucleotide sequence: TGTGCCAGCAGCTTATCGCGGGGGGTATACAATGAGCAGTTCTTC.